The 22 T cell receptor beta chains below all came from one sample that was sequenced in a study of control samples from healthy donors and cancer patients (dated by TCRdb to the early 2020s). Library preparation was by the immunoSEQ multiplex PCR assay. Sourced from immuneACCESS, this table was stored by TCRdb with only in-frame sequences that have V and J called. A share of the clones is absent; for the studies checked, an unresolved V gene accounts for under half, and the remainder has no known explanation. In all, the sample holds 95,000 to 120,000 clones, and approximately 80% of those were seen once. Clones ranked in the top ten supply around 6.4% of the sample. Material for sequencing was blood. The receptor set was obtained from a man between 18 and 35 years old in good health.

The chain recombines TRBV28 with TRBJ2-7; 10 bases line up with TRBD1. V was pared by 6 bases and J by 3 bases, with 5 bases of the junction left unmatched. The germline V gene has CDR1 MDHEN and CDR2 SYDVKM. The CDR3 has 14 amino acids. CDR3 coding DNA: TGTGCCAGCAGCCGCCGGACAGGGGGCTACGAGCAGTACTTC. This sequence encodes CASSRRTGGYEQYF.

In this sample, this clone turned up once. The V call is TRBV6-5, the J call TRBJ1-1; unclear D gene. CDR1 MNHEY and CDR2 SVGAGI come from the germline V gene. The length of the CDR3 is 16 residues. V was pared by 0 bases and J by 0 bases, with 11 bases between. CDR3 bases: TGTGCCAGCAGTTACTCGGGTGGCAGGCTGAACACTGAAGCTTTCTTT. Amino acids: CASSYSGGRLNTEAFF.

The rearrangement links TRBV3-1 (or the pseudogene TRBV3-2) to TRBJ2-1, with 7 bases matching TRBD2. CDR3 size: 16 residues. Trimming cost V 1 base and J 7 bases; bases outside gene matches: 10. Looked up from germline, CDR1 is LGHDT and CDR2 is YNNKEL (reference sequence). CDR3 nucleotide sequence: TGTGCCAGCAGCCAAGGTGTGAGCGGGGTTGGAAATGAGCAGTTCTTC. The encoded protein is CASSQGVSGVGNEQFF.

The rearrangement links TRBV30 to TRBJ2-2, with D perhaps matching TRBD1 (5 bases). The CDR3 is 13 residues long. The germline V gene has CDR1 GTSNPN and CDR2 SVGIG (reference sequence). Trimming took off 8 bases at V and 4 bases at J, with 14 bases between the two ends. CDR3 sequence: CAGSKRGTGELFF. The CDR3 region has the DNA TGTGCCGGGTCCAAAAGGGGCACCGGGGAGCTGTTTTTT.

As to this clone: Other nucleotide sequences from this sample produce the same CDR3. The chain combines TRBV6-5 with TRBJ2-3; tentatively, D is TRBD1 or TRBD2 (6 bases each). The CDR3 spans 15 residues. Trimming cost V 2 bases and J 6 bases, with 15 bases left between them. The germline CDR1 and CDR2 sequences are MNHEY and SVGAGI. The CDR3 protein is CASSYGGGASDTQYF. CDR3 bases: TGTGCCAGCAGTTACGGGGGCGGGGCGTCGGATACGCAGTATTTT.

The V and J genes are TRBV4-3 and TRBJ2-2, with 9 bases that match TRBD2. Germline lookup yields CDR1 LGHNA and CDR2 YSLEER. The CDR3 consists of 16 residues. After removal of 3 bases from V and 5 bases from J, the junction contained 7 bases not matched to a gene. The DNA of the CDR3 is TGCGCCAGCAGCCAGCAGGATCTAGCGGGGACCGGGGAGCTGTTTTTT. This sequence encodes CASSQQDLAGTGELFF.

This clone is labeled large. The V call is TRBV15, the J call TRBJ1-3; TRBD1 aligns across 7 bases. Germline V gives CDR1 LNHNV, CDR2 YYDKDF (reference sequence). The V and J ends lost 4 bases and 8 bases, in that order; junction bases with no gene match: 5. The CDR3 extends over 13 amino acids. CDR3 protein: CATSTRQGYTIYF. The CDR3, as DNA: TGTGCCACCAGCACTCGACAGGGCTACACCATATATTTT.

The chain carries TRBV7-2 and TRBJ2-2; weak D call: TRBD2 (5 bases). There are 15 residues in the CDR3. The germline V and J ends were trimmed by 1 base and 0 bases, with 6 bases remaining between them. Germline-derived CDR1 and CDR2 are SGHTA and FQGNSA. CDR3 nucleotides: TGTGCCAGCAGCTTAGTCGGGGCGAACACCGGGGAGCTGTTTTTT. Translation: CASSLVGANTGELFF.

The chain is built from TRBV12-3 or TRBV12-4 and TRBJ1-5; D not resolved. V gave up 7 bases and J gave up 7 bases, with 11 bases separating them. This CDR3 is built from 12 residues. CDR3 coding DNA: TGTGCCAGCACAGTTTCGGGGCAGCCCCAGCATTTT. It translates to CASTVSGQPQHF.

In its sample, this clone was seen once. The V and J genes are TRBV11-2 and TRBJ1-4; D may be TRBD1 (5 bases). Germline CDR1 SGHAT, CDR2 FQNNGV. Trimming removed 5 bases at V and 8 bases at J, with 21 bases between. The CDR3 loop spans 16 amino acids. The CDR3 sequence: CASSPGVRTQGEKLFF. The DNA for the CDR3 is TGTGCCAGCAGCCCAGGAGTAAGGACTCAGGGAGAAAAACTGTTTTTT.

CDR3 sequence (DNA): TGTGCCTGGAAAGGGACAGGGGTAGACTATGGCTACACCTTC. This codes for CAWKGTGVDYGYTF. The J gene is TRBJ1-2, the V gene TRBV30; TRBD1 matches 10 bases. The ends lost 4 bases at V and 3 bases at J; junction bases unmatched: 5. This CDR3 has 14 residues. Germline V gene lookup returns CDR1 GTSNPN and CDR2 SVGIG (reference sequence).

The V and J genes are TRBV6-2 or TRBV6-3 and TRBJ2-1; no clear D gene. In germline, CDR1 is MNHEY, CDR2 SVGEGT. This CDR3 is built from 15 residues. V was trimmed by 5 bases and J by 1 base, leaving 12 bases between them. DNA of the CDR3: TGTGCCAGCAGTCACTATCTCCGATCCTACAATGAGCAGTTCTTC. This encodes CASSHYLRSYNEQFF.

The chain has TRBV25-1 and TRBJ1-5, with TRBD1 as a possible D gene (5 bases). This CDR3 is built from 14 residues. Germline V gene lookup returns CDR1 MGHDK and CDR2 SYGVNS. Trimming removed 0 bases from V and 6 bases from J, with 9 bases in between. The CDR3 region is CASSEYEGTQPQHF. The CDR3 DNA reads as TGTGCCAGCAGTGAATATGAGGGGACTCAGCCCCAGCATTTT.

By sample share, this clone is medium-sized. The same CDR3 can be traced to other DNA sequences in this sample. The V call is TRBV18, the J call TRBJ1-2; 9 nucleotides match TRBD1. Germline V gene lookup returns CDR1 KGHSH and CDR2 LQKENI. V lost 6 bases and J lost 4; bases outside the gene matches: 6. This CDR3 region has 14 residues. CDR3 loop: CASSPGQGLYGYTF. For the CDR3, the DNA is TGTGCCAGCTCCCCGGGACAGGGCCTCTATGGCTACACCTTC.

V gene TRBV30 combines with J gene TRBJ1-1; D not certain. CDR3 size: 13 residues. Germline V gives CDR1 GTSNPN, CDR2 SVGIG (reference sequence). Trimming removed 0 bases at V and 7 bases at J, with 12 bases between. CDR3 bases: TGTGCCTGGAGTGTAATAAGTGGAGGTGAAGCTTTCTTT. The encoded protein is CAWSVISGGEAFF. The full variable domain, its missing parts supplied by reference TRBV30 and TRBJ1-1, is SQTIHQWPATLVQPVGSPLSLECTVEGTSNPNLYWYRQAAGRGLQLLFYSVGIGQISSEVPQNLSASRPQDRQFILSSKKLLLSDSGFYLCAWSVISGGEAFFGQGTRLTVV.

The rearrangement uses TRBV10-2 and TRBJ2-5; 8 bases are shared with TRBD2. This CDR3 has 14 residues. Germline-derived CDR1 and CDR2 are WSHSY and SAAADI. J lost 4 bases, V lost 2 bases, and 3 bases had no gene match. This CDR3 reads CASSERGGRETQYF. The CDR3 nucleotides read TGCGCCAGCAGTGAGCGGGGGGGCCGAGAGACCCAGTACTTC.

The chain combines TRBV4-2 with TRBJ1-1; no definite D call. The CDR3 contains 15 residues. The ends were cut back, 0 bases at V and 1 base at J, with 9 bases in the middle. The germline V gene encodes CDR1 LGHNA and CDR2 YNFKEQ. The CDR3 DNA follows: TGTGCCAGCAGCCAAGAGATGACGGGGAACACTGAAGCTTTCTTT. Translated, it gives CASSQEMTGNTEAFF.

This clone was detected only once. The CDR3, as DNA: TGCGCCAGCAGCTCGACCTGGGCGGGTCAGGAGACCCAGTACTTC. Amino acids: CASSSTWAGQETQYF. V usage is TRBV5-1 and J usage is TRBJ2-5, with D perhaps TRBD2 (5 bases). Germline V lookup: CDR1 SGHRS, CDR2 YFSETQ. The ends were cut back, 3 bases at V and 5 bases at J, with 17 bases in the middle. The CDR3 is 15 residues long.

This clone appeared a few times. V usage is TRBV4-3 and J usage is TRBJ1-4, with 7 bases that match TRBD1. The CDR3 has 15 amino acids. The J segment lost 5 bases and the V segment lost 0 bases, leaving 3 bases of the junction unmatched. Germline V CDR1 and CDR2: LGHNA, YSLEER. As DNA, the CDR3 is TGCGCCAGCAGCCAAGAGGACAGGCGAAATGAAAAACTGTTTTTT. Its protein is CASSQEDRRNEKLFF.

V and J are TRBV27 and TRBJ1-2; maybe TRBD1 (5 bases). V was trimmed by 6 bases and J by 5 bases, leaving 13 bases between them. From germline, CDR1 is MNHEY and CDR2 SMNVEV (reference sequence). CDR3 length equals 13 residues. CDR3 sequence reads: CASRLGVGYGYTF. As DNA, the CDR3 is TGTGCCAGCAGATTGGGGGTTGGATATGGCTACACCTTC.

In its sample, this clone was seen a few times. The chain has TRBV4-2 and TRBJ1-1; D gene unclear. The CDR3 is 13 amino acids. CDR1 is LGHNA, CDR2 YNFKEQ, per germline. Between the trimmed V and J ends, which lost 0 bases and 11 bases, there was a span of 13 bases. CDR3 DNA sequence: TGTGCCAGCAGCCAAGATACCGGCGCCGAGGCTTTCTTT. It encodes CASSQDTGAEAFF.

The CDR3 DNA reads TGTGCCAGCAGCCCGTACAGTTCTAGCACAGATACGCAGTATTTT. This encodes CASSPYSSSTDTQYF. This rearrangement joins TRBV5-8 to TRBJ2-3; the D is unclear. The CDR3 runs to 15 residues. The germline V gene encodes CDR1 SGHTS and CDR2 YDEGEE. V was trimmed by 4 bases and J by 0 bases, leaving 12 bases between them.